Below, one TCR beta chain is given with its context. As to time point: persistent/refractory GD, antithyroid drugs over 5 years with positive TRAb. PBMC-derived RNA was used for the TCR library. This specimen comes from a study of regulatory T cells in long-lasting Graves disease. Through Arm-PCR of CDR3 regions and iRepertoire HTBI primers, TCR beta libraries were built. A single record per CDR3 protein comes from TCRdb applying MiXCR to the multiplex PCR reads. Among 450,000 or so distinct CDR3 sequences listed, more than 20% were seen once. The input for sequencing was peripheral blood mononuclear cells (PBMCs), taken when the disease was refractory, from a patient treated with antithyroid drugs. The source is a female donor with Graves disease.

DNA for the CDR3: TGCAGTGCTAGAGACAGGCTGGTCACCGGGGAGCTGTTTTTT. Translating gives CSARDRLVTGELFF. J is TRBJ2-2 and V is TRBV20-1; no clear D gene. Germline assignment: CDR1 DFQATT and CDR2 SNEGSKA (reference sequence). CDR3 size: 14 residues. Trimming took off 0 bases at V and 4 bases at J, with 9 bases between the two ends.